This entry concerns a single TCR beta chain. The sample comes from a study of human T cells and chemical hapten exposure. Time point defined: patch test 1, 2 weeks after DPC sensitization. Sample treatment: therapeutic diphenylcyclopropenone sensitization with weekly scalp DPC. Individual cDNA molecules in this library carried unique molecular identifiers. TCRdb reanalysed the RACE reads using MiXCR and keeps one entry per CDR3 protein. The sample records around 110,000 distinct CDR3 sequences, around 10% being singletons. There are 12 residues in the CDR3. The germline V and J ends were trimmed by 8 bases and 2 bases, with 10 bases remaining between them.

Here the sequenced sample was whole blood, taken in connection with sensitization to the hapten diphenylcyclopropenone (DPC). The clonotype originates from a woman aged 50 to 60 with alopecia areata. Some clones in this sample may be carry-over from other donors' samples. This chain links TRBV12-3 or TRBV12-4 with TRBJ2-7; possibly TRBD2 for D (5 bases). The CDR3: CASAGGAYEQYF. Here the CDR3 DNA reads TGTGCCAGCGCCGGAGGAGCCTACGAGCAGTACTTC.